Listed here are 14 T cell receptor beta chains from one sample, sequenced in a study of metastatic and nonmetastatic thyroid tumors. TCRdb re-clonotyped the PCR reads through MiXCR. The sample records about 52,000 clones, approximately 17% being singletons. Ahead of thyroid surgery, no patient had received treatment of any kind. The sequenced material came from blood. The receptor source for this set is a female donor with papillary thyroid cancer or a benign thyroid nodule (not recorded which). Some clones in this sample may be carry-over from other donors' samples.

The rearrangement uses TRBV6-1 and TRBJ1-5; 9 bases align to TRBD1. The CDR3 is 15 residues long. With V trimmed by 5 bases and J by 5 bases, 7 bases remained unmatched. CDR1 is MNHNS, CDR2 SASEGT, per germline. DNA for the CDR3: TGTGCCAGCAGTAACTTCGGGACAGGGTATCAGCCCCAGCATTTT. Its protein is CASSNFGTGYQPQHF.

This clone was recorded many times. The chain joins TRBV6-1 to TRBJ2-3; 8 bases match TRBD2. Germline V gene lookup returns CDR1 MNHNS and CDR2 SASEGT. After removal of 3 bases from V and 0 bases from J, the junction contained 5 bases not matched to a gene. The CDR3 length is 16 residues. DNA for the CDR3: TGTGCCAGCAGTGAGCGGGGGGCTTTTAGCACAGATACGCAGTATTTT. It is translated as CASSERGAFSTDTQYF.

The genes are TRBV6-6 and TRBJ1-1; D remains unclear. Germline values: CDR1 MNHNY, CDR2 SVGAGI (reference sequence). Trimming removed 2 bases from V and 1 base from J, with 8 bases in between. There are 14 residues in the CDR3. CDR3 DNA: TGTGCCAGCAGTTACCTCCGGGGGAACACTGAAGCTTTCTTT. This translates into CASSYLRGNTEAFF.

This clone was observed many times. The chain employs TRBV7-3 and TRBJ1-1; D not resolved. The CDR3 has 13 amino acids. Trimming shortened V by 2 bases and J by 5 bases, and 9 bases separated the two germline ends. Germline V CDR1 and CDR2: SGHTA, FQGTGA. This CDR3 is CASSLRAGTEAFF. CDR3 DNA: TGTGCCAGCAGCTTACGGGCGGGGACTGAAGCTTTCTTT.

In its sample, this clone was seen many times. The chain carries TRBV2 and TRBJ1-5, with a tentative D call TRBD1 (5 bases). The CDR3 sequence is 15 residues long. Trimming took off 3 bases at V and 0 bases at J, with 9 bases between the two ends. Per the germline V gene, CDR1 is SNHLY and CDR2 is FYNNEI. The CDR3 DNA reads as TGTGCCAGCAGTGAGAGGGGATATAGCAATCAGCCCCAGCATTTT. Its protein product is CASSERGYSNQPQHF.

In its sample, this clone was seen many times. The chain is built from TRBV4-1 and TRBJ1-2, with D perhaps TRBD1 (6 bases). Trimming cost V 0 bases and J 1 base, with 12 bases left between them. The CDR3 totals 16 residues. Per the germline V gene, CDR1 is MGHRA and CDR2 is YSYEKL. CDR3 DNA: TGCGCCAGCAGCCAAGAGGGCGGGGGCGGTAACTATGGCTACACCTTC. This gives the protein CASSQEGGGGNYGYTF.

Turning to this clone: Other DNA sequences from this sample encode an identical CDR3 as well. This chain joins TRBV30 and TRBJ2-3, with 11 bases lining up with TRBD2. In germline, CDR1 is GTSNPN, CDR2 SVGIG (reference sequence). With 0 bases clipped from V and 5 bases from J, the junction kept 4 bases outside the gene matches. This CDR3 is 15 amino acids long. Here the CDR3 reads CAWSVLAGAGDTQYF. The CDR3 region has the DNA TGTGCCTGGAGTGTACTAGCGGGAGCCGGAGATACGCAGTATTTT.

The sample holds many counts of this clone. The gene calls are TRBV28 and TRBJ2-5, with D perhaps matching TRBD1 (6 bases). Germline V gene data show CDR1 as MDHEN and CDR2 as SYDVKM. This CDR3 has 14 amino acids. V was pared by 4 bases and J by 5 bases, with 14 bases between. In DNA form, the CDR3 reads TGTGCCAGCAGTTCGACAGGTTTGGGGGAGACCCAGTACTTC. Translated, it gives CASSSTGLGETQYF.

This clone occurred many times. The V gene is TRBV19, the J gene TRBJ1-2; 8 bases are a match to TRBD1. This CDR3 is built from 14 residues. V lost 2 bases and J lost 3; bases outside the gene matches: 2. The germline CDR1 and CDR2 sequences are LNHDA and SQIVND (reference sequence). CDR3 in amino acids: CASSIRTGYYGYTF. The CDR3 DNA follows: TGTGCCAGTAGTATACGGACAGGGTACTATGGCTACACCTTC.

About this clone: This could be a read error, since a much larger clone is one nucleotide away. The CDR3 is CSVGQVWNQPQHF. CDR3 sequence (DNA): TGCAGCGTGGGCCAAGTATGGAATCAGCCCCAGCATTTT. The V and J genes are TRBV29-1 and TRBJ1-5; D remains unclear. Germline V gene data show CDR1 as SQVTM and CDR2 as ANQGSEA. The CDR3 loop spans 13 amino acids. V was clipped by 6 bases and J by 4 bases, with 13 bases between them.

This clone was seen ten or more times. The V and J genes are TRBV28 and TRBJ2-7; D is unclear. In germline, CDR1 is MDHEN, CDR2 SYDVKM. This CDR3 is 13 amino acids long. The ends were cut back, 6 bases at V and 1 base at J, with 10 bases in the middle. CDR3 in DNA: TGTGCCAGCAGGGAGAGATTTTCCTACGAGCAGTACTTC. Its protein is CASRERFSYEQYF.

The table lists this clone with a few counts. This chain joins TRBV6-5 and TRBJ2-7; TRBD1 might be the D (6 bases). V lost 4 bases and J lost 1, with 11 bases in between. This CDR3 region has 14 residues. Germline V gene sequence: CDR1 MNHEY, CDR2 SVGAGI. CDR3 sequence reads: CASSSRDRSYEQYF. DNA for the CDR3: TGTGCCAGCAGTTCCCGTGACAGGTCCTACGAGCAGTACTTC.

By sample fraction, this clone is medium-sized. This chain connects TRBV12-3 or TRBV12-4 to TRBJ2-7; 8 bases are a match to TRBD1. The V and J ends lost 6 bases and 5 bases, in that order; junction bases with no gene match: 9. The CDR3 runs 14 residues. CDR3: CASSLLDRENEQYF. The CDR3 DNA reads TGTGCCAGCAGCCTGCTGGACAGGGAGAACGAGCAGTACTTC.

This clone appeared many times. J is TRBJ2-1 and V is TRBV6-1; tentatively, D is TRBD2 (6 bases). V was shortened by 6 bases and J by 3 bases, with 12 bases between the two germline ends. CDR3 length: 14 residues. Germline-derived CDR1 and CDR2 are MNHNS and SASEGT. CDR3 in DNA: TGTGCCAGCAGCCGTCTAGCGAACTACAATGAGCAGTTCTTC. Its translation is CASSRLANYNEQFF.